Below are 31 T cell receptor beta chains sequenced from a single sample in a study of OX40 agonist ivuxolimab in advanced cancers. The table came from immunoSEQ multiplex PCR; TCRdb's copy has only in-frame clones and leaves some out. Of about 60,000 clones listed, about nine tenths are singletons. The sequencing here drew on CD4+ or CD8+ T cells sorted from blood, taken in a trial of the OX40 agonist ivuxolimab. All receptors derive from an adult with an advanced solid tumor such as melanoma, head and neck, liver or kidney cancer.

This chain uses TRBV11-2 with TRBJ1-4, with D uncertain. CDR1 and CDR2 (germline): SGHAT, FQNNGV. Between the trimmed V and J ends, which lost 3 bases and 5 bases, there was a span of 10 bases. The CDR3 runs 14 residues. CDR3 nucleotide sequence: TGTGCCAGCAGCTTGGCCTGGCAGAATGAAAAACTGTTTTTT. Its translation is CASSLAWQNEKLFF. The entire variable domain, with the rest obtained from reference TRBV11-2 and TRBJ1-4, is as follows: EAGVAQSPRYKIIEKRQSVAFWCNPISGHATLYWYQQILGQGPKLLIQFQNNGVVDDSQLPKDRFSAERLKGVDSTLKIQPAKLEDSAVYLCASSLAWQNEKLFFGSGTQLSVL.

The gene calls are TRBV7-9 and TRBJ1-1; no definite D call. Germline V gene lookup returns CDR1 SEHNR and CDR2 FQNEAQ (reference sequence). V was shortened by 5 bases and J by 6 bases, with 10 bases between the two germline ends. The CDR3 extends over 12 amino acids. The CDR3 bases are TGTGCCAGCAGCCAGGAAGTCTCTGAAGCTTTCTTT. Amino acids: CASSQEVSEAFF.

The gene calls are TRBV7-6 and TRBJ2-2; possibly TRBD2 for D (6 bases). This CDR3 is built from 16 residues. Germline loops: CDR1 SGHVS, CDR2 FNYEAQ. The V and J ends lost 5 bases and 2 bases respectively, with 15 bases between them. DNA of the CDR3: TGTGCCAGCAGCACAACTAGCAATACTAACACCGGGGAGCTGTTTTTT. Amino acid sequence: CASSTTSNTNTGELFF. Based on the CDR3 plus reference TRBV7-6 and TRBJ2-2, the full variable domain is GAGVSQSPRYKVTKRGQDVALRCDPISGHVSLYWYRQALGQGPEFLTYFNYEAQQDKSGLPNDRFSAERPEGSISTLTIQRTEQRDSAMYRCASSTTSNTNTGELFFGEGSRLTVL.

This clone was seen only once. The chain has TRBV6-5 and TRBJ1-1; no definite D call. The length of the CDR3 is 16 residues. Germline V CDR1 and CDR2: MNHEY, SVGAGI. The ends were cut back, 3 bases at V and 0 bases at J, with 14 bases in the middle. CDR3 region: CASSYSHGDLNTEAFF. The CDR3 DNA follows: TGTGCCAGCAGTTATTCCCACGGGGATCTGAACACTGAAGCTTTCTTT.

This CDR3 reads CASSAVQVPDTQYF. As DNA, the CDR3 is TGTGCCAGCAGCGCCGTGCAGGTCCCAGATACGCAGTATTTT. The chain uses TRBV9 and TRBJ2-3; D uncertain. The CDR3 contains 14 residues. Trimming left V 3 bases short and J 4 bases short, with 12 bases between. Germline CDR1 reads SGDLS; CDR2 reads YYNGEE.

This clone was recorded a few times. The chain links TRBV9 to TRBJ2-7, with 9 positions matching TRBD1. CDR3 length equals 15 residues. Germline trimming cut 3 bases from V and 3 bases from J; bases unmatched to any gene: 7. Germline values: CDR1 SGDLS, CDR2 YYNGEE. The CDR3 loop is CASSGDRDRVYEQYF. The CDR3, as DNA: TGTGCCAGCAGCGGAGACCGGGACAGGGTCTACGAGCAGTACTTC.

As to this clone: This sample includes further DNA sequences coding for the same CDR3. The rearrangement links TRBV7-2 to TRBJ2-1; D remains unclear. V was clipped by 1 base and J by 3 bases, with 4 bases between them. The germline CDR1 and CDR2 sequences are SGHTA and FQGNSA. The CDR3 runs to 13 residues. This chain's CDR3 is CASSLGDYNEQFF. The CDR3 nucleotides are TGTGCCAGCAGCTTAGGGGACTACAATGAGCAGTTCTTC.

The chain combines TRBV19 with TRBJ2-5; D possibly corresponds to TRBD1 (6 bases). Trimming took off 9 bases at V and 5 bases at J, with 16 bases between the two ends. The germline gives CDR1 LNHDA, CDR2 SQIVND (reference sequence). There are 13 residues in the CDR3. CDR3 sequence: CASAAQGLETQYF. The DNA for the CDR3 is TGTGCCAGCGCCGCGCAGGGGTTGGAGACCCAGTACTTC.

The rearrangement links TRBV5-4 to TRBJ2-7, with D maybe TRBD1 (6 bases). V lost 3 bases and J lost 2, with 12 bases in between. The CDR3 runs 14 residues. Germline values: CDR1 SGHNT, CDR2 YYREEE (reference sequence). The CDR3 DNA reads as TGTGCCAGCAGCTCGTGGACAGTGCCCTACGAGCAGTACTTC. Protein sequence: CASSSWTVPYEQYF.

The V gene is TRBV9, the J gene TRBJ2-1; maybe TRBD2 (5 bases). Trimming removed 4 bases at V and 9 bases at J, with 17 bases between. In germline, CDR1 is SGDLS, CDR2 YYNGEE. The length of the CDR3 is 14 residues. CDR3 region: CASSQINRGPEQFF. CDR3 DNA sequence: TGTGCCAGCAGCCAGATAAATAGAGGGCCTGAGCAGTTCTTC.

For the CDR3, the DNA is TGTGCCAGCAGCGCACGGACAGTAGGGACCGGGGAGCTGTTTTTT. Protein product: CASSARTVGTGELFF. The chain joins TRBV9 to TRBJ2-2; D is possibly TRBD1 (6 bases). V dropped 3 bases and J dropped 5 bases, with 14 bases sitting between them. From germline, CDR1 is SGDLS and CDR2 YYNGEE. This CDR3 spans 15 amino acids.

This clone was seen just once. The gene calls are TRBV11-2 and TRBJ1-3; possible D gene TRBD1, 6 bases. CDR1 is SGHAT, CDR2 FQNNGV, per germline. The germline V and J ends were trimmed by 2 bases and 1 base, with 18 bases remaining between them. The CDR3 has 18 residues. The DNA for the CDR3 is TGTGCCAGCAGCTTATTTCCCCTCCCAGGGGATTCTGGAAACACCATATATTTT. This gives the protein CASSLFPLPGDSGNTIYF.

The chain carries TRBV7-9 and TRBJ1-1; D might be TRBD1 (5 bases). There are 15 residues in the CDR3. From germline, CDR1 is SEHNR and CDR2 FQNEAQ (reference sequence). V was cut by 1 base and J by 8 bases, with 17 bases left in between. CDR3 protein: CASSLEFDRESEAFF. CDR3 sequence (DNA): TGTGCCAGCAGCTTAGAATTCGACAGAGAAAGCGAAGCTTTCTTT. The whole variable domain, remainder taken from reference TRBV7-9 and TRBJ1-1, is DTGVSQNPRHKITKRGQNVTFRCDPISEHNRLYWYRQTLGQGPEFLTYFQNEAQLEKSRLLSDRFSAERPKGSFSTLEIQRTEQGDSAMYLCASSLEFDRESEAFFGQGTRLTVV.

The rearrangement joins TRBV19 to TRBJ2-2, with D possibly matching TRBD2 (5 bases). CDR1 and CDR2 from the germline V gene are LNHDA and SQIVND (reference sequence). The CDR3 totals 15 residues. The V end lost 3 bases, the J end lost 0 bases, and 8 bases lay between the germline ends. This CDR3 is CASSIYGANTGELFF. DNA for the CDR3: TGTGCCAGTAGTATTTACGGGGCGAACACCGGGGAGCTGTTTTTT.

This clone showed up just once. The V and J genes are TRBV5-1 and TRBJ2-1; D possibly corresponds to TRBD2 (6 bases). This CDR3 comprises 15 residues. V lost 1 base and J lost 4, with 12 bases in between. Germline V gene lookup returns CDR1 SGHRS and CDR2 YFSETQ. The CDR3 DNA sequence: TGCGCCAGCAGCTTGTCGGGGGTTCTTTACAATGAGCAGTTCTTC. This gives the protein CASSLSGVLYNEQFF.

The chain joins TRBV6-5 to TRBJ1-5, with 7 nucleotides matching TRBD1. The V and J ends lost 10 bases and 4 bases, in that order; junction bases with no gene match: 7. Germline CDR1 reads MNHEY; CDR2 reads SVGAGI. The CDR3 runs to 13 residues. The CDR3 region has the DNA TGTGCCACTTTTGACAGGGAGAATCAGCCCCAGCATTTT. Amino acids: CATFDRENQPQHF.

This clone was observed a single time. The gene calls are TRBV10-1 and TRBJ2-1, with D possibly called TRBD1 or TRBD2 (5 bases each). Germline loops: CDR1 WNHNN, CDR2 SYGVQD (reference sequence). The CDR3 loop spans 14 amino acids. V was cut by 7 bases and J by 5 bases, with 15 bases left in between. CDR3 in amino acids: CASTDRDPDNEQFF. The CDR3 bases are TGCGCCAGCACTGACCGGGACCCCGACAATGAGCAGTTCTTC.

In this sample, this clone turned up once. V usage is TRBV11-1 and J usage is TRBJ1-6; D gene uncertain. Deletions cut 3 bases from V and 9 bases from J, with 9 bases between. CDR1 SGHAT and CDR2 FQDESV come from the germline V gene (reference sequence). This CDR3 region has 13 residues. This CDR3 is CASSFLIGSPLHF. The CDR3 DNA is TGTGCCAGCAGCTTTTTGATTGGTTCACCCCTCCACTTT.

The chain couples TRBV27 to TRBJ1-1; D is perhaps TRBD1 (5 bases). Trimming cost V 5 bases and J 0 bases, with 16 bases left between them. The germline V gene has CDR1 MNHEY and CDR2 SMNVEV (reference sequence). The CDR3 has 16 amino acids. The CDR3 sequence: CASSRIPGRMNTEAFF. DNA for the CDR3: TGTGCCAGCAGTCGTATTCCGGGACGTATGAACACTGAAGCTTTCTTT.

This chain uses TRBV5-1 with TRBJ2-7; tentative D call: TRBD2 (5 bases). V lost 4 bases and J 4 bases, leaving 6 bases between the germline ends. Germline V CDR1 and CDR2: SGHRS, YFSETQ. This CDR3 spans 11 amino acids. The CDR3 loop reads CASSPGYEQYF. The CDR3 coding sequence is TGCGCCAGCAGCCCGGGGTACGAGCAGTACTTC.

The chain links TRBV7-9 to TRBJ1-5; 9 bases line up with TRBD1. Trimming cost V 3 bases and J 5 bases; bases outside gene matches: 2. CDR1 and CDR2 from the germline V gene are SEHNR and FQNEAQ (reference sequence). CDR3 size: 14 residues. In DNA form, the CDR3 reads TGTGCCAGCAGCTTCCGGGACAGGGATCAGCCCCAGCATTTT. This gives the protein CASSFRDRDQPQHF. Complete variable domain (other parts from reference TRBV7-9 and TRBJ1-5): DTGVSQNPRHKITKRGQNVTFRCDPISEHNRLYWYRQTLGQGPEFLTYFQNEAQLEKSRLLSDRFSAERPKGSFSTLEIQRTEQGDSAMYLCASSFRDRDQPQHFGDGTRLSIL.

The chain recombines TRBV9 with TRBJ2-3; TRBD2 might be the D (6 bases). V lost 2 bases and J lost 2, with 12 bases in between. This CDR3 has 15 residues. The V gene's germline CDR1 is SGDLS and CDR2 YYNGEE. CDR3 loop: CASSVQEGPTDTQYF. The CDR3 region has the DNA TGTGCCAGCAGCGTCCAGGAGGGACCCACAGATACGCAGTATTTT.

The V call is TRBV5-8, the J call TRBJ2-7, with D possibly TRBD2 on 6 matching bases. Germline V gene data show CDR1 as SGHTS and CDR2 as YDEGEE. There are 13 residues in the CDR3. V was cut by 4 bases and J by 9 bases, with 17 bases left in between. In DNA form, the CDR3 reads TGTGCCAGCAGCCTAAGCGGGTCTCCCGGGCAGTACGTC. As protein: CASSLSGSPGQYV.

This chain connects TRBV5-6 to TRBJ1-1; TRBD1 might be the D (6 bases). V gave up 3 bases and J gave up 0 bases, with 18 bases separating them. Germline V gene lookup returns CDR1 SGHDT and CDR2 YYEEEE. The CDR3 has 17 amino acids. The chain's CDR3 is CASSSRILTGLNTEAFF. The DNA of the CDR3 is TGTGCCAGCAGCTCCCGGATCCTGACAGGTTTGAACACTGAAGCTTTCTTT.

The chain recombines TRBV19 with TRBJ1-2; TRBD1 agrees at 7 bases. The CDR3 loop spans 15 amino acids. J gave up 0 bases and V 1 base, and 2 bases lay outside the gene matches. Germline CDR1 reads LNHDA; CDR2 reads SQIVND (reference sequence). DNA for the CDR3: TGTGCCAGTAGTATAGGGGACAGAGCTAACTATGGCTACACCTTC. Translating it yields CASSIGDRANYGYTF.

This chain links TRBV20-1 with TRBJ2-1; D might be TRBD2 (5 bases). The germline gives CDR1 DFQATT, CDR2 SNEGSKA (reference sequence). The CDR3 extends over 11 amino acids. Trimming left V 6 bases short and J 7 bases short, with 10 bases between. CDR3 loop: CSATTRNEQFF. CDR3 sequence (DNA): TGCAGTGCCACCACTAGAAATGAGCAGTTCTTC.

CDR3 amino acids: CASSVTRAPGTQLIVNYGYTF. CDR3 bases: TGTGCCAGCAGCGTTACAAGGGCCCCCGGGACACAACTAATAGTTAACTATGGCTACACCTTC. V usage is TRBV9 and J usage is TRBJ1-2; the D gene is possibly TRBD1 (6 bases). V was pared by 2 bases and J by 1 base, with 30 bases between. There are 21 residues in the CDR3. The germline V gene encodes CDR1 SGDLS and CDR2 YYNGEE.

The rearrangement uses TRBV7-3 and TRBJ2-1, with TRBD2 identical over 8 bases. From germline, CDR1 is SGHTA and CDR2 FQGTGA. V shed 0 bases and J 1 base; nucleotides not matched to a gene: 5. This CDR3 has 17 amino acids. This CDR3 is CASSLTGLERSYNEQFF. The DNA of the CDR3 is TGTGCCAGCAGCTTAACGGGACTAGAAAGATCCTACAATGAGCAGTTCTTC.

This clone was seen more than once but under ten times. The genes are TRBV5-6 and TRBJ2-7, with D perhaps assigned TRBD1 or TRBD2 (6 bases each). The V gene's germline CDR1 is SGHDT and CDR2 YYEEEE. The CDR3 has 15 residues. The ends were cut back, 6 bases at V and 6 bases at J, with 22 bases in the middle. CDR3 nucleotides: TGTGCCAGCACTAGGGGGGACAATCCTTATGGCGAGCAGTACGTC. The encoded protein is CASTRGDNPYGEQYV.

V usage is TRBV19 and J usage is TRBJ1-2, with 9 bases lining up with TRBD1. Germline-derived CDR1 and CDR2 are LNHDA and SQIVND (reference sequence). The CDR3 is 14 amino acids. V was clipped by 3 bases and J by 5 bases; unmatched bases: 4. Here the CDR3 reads CASSIWTGDYGYTF. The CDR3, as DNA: TGTGCCAGTAGTATTTGGACAGGGGATTATGGCTACACCTTC.

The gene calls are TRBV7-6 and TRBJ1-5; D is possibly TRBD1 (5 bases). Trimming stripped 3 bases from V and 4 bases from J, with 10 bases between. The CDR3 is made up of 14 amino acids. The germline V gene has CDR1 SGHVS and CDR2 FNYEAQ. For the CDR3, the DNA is TGTGCCAGCAGCTTTTGGGGGGAGAATCAGCCCCAGCATTTT. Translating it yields CASSFWGENQPQHF.